One sample yielded the 26 T cell receptor beta chains listed below, sequenced in a study of T cell responses to AZD1222 COVID-19 vaccine. The protocol was immunoSEQ multiplex PCR, while the TCRdb copy is restricted to in-frame clones and leaves out a portion. The sample lists 150,000 to 180,000 clones, about 88% occurring once. The sequenced sample was peripheral blood, obtained on day 0 of AZD1222 vaccination. The receptors originated from an adult in good health.

The V call is TRBV10-3, the J call TRBJ1-4; D might be TRBD1 (6 bases). The V end was cut by 4 bases, the J end by 0 bases, with 9 bases between. The CDR3 has 15 residues. The germline V gene has CDR1 ENHRY and CDR2 SYGVKD. The CDR3 coding sequence is TGTGCCATCAGTGGCGGGACAACAACTAATGAAAAACTGTTTTTT. Its protein product is CAISGGTTTNEKLFF.

This chain uses TRBV11-3 with TRBJ2-2; 7 bases are a match to TRBD1. The length of the CDR3 is 18 residues. Germline V gene sequence: CDR1 SGHNT, CDR2 YENEEA. With V trimmed by 4 bases and J by 6 bases, 17 bases remained unmatched. In DNA, the CDR3 is TGTGCCAGCAGCTACCAGACAGGGTTTCTCGGGGCCGCCGGGGAGCTGTTTTTT. Its translation is CASSYQTGFLGAAGELFF.

The chain couples TRBV9 to TRBJ2-7, with D tentatively TRBD1 or TRBD2 (7 bases each). The germline CDR1 and CDR2 sequences are SGDLS and YYNGEE. The V end lost 0 bases, the J end lost 0 bases, and 13 bases lay between the germline ends. The CDR3 has 16 residues. This CDR3 is CASSVEAGQYSYEQYF. CDR3 bases: TGTGCCAGCAGCGTAGAAGCGGGACAGTACTCCTACGAGCAGTACTTC.

V gene TRBV10-3 combines with J gene TRBJ1-6, with D possibly matching TRBD1 (6 bases). The CDR3 length is 13 residues. V was shortened by 6 bases and J by 5 bases, with 8 bases between the two germline ends. CDR1 is ENHRY and CDR2 is SYGVKD in the germline V gene. CDR3 in DNA: TGTGCCATCAGAGGACAGAATAATTCACCCCTCCACTTT. This translates into CAIRGQNNSPLHF.

The chain uses TRBV5-6 and TRBJ2-5; TRBD2 might be the D (6 bases). With 3 bases removed from V and 2 bases from J, the gap between germline ends came to 20 bases. The CDR3 sequence is 17 residues long. CDR1 is SGHDT, CDR2 YYEEEE, per germline. For the CDR3, the DNA is TGTGCCAGCAGCTCCCCCTTATTGGGGGGTGGGCAAGAGACCCAGTACTTC. It yields the protein CASSSPLLGGGQETQYF.

The chain joins TRBV24-1 to TRBJ2-4, with D perhaps TRBD1 or TRBD2 (7 bases each). CDR3 length: 16 residues. Trimming took off 2 bases at V and 4 bases at J, with 14 bases between the two ends. Per germline, CDR1 KGHDR and CDR2 SFDVKD. Here the CDR3 DNA reads TGTGCCACCAGTGATTCCCAGGGGGGGGTTAAAAACATTCAGTACTTC. Translation gives CATSDSQGGVKNIQYF.

The chain couples TRBV10-3 to TRBJ1-2; no firm D call. Per the germline V gene, CDR1 is ENHRY and CDR2 is SYGVKD. The CDR3 is made up of 14 amino acids. V was shortened by 0 bases and J by 2 bases, with 7 bases between the two germline ends. CDR3 coding DNA: TGTGCCATCAGTGAGTCGAACAGAAACTATGGCTACACCTTC. The encoded protein is CAISESNRNYGYTF.

The V gene is TRBV15, the J gene TRBJ1-5, with TRBD1 as a possible D gene (6 bases). CDR3 length: 13 amino acids. V lost 8 bases to trimming and J lost 0 bases, with 8 bases between them. The V gene's germline CDR1 is LNHNV and CDR2 YYDKDF (reference sequence). This CDR3 reads CATSRGSNQPQHF. The CDR3 DNA follows: TGTGCCACCTCCAGGGGTAGCAATCAGCCCCAGCATTTT.

This clone was detected only a few times. The rearrangement uses TRBV5-1 and TRBJ1-1, with D unresolved. Germline V CDR1 and CDR2: SGHRS, YFSETQ. V lost 4 bases to trimming and J lost 1 base, with 14 bases between them. The length of the CDR3 is 15 residues. CDR3 nucleotides: TGCGCCAGCAGCATTGGAGGGAGCCGGAACACTGAAGCTTTCTTT. This gives the protein CASSIGGSRNTEAFF.

This clone was counted a few times. In nucleotides, the CDR3 is TGTGCTAGTGGTTCTAAACAGGGAAACCATAATCAGCCCCAGCATTTT. It translates to CASGSKQGNHNQPQHF. The rearrangement uses TRBV12-5 and TRBJ1-5, with D possibly TRBD1 on 6 matching bases. The CDR3 covers 16 residues. V gave up 4 bases and J gave up 4 bases, with 17 bases separating them. Germline assignment: CDR1 LGHNT and CDR2 FRNRAP.

This chain connects TRBV2 to TRBJ1-5; the D is unclear. CDR3 length: 15 residues. Germline CDR1 and CDR2: SNHLY and FYNNEI. V was trimmed by 7 bases and J by 0 bases, leaving 13 bases between them. Written as DNA, the CDR3 is TGTGCCAGCACCAAAGAGGAGTATAGCAATCAGCCCCAGCATTTT. Its protein is CASTKEEYSNQPQHF.

This clone occurred once. V is TRBV2 and J is TRBJ1-2, with 8 nucleotides matching TRBD1. V gave up 11 bases and J gave up 1 base; unmatched junction bases: 6. The CDR3 is 13 amino acids. In germline, CDR1 is SNHLY, CDR2 FYNNEI. The CDR3 spells CAGQGGINYGYTF. CDR3 DNA sequence: TGTGCCGGACAGGGAGGGATTAACTATGGCTACACCTTC.

The chain joins TRBV30 to TRBJ1-6; D not certain. The CDR3 is 12 residues long. Germline V lookup: CDR1 GTSNPN, CDR2 SVGIG (reference sequence). V was trimmed by 3 bases and J by 7 bases, leaving 7 bases between them. CDR3 residues: CAWSGPNSPLHF. As DNA, the CDR3 is TGTGCCTGGAGCGGACCCAATTCACCCCTCCACTTT.

This clone was found once. The germline gene is not matched at one end of the junction; a read error may be the cause. The J gene is TRBJ2-5, the V gene TRBV18; no definite D call. Germline CDR1 and CDR2: KGHSH and LQKENI. The length of the CDR3 is 12 residues. CDR3 DNA sequence: TGTGCCAACTCACCACCGGAAGAGACCCAGTACTTC. Its translation is CANSPPEETQYF.

The V call is TRBV6-5, the J call TRBJ1-2; TRBD1 might be the D (6 bases). Germline-derived CDR1 and CDR2 are MNHEY and SVGAGI. The V and J ends lost 7 bases and 6 bases respectively, with 15 bases between them. The CDR3 loop spans 13 amino acids. The chain's CDR3 is CASNLGGDHGYTF. The CDR3 bases are TGTGCCAGCAACCTAGGGGGAGACCATGGCTACACCTTC.

This clone was counted a single time. The chain is built from TRBV13 and TRBJ1-5; the D gene is possibly TRBD1 (5 bases). The CDR3 consists of 13 residues. V was shortened by 2 bases and J by 6 bases, with 8 bases between the two germline ends. Per the germline V gene, CDR1 is PRHDT and CDR2 is FYEKMQ (reference sequence). The CDR3: CASSLQGSQPQHF. CDR3 bases: TGTGCCAGCAGCTTACAGGGTTCTCAGCCCCAGCATTTT.

This chain uses TRBV18 with TRBJ2-7, with 8 bases lining up with TRBD1. Trimming at V came to 2 bases and at J to 2 bases, leaving 5 bases not matched to a gene. Per germline, CDR1 KGHSH and CDR2 LQKENI. The CDR3 consists of 15 residues. CDR3 nucleotides: TGTGCCAGCTCACCAGAGACAGGGGAACCCTACGAGCAGTACTTC. This gives the protein CASSPETGEPYEQYF.

CDR3 amino acids: CASSYGAAYNEQFF. In DNA, the CDR3 is TGTGCCAGCAGTTACGGAGCGGCGTACAATGAGCAGTTCTTC. This chain joins TRBV6-2 or TRBV6-3 and TRBJ2-1, with a weak D call TRBD2 (5 bases). Germline V lookup: CDR1 MNHEY, CDR2 SVGEGT. This CDR3 is built from 14 residues. V was shortened by 2 bases and J by 4 bases, with 9 bases between the two germline ends.

The chain has TRBV7-2 and TRBJ1-4; the D gene is possibly TRBD1 (6 bases). The CDR3 has 13 residues. V was shortened by 4 bases and J by 8 bases, with 11 bases between the two germline ends. The germline gives CDR1 SGHTA, CDR2 FQGNSA. The CDR3 region has the DNA TGTGCCAGCAGCTCAGGGGTGCGGGAAAAACTGTTTTTT. It encodes CASSSGVREKLFF.

The J gene is TRBJ2-7, the V gene TRBV5-6; perhaps TRBD1 as D (6 bases). The V gene's germline CDR1 is SGHDT and CDR2 YYEEEE. The CDR3 totals 16 residues. Trimming shortened V by 1 base and J by 2 bases, and 16 bases separated the two germline ends. CDR3 protein: CASSLYIGTLTYEQYF. The CDR3 DNA sequence: TGTGCCAGCAGCTTGTACATTGGGACACTAACCTACGAGCAGTACTTC.

This rearrangement joins TRBV6-5 to TRBJ1-2; possibly TRBD1 for D (6 bases). Germline values: CDR1 MNHEY, CDR2 SVGAGI. Trimming removed 5 bases from V and 1 base from J, with 14 bases in between. CDR3 length: 15 amino acids. The CDR3 bases are TGTGCCAGCAGTCGGCAGGGAGGGGGTAACTATGGCTACACCTTC. The encoded protein is CASSRQGGGNYGYTF.

The gene calls are TRBV21-1 and TRBJ1-2. TRBV21-1 is shown as a pseudogene. The CDR3 has 16 residues. CDR3 sequence (DNA): TGTGCCAGCAGCAAAAGTCTCCGGGGCACTAACTATGGCTACACCTTC. Protein: CASSKSLRGTNYGYTF.

J is TRBJ1-3 and V is TRBV19, with D hard to call. The CDR3 totals 17 residues. Germline V lookup: CDR1 LNHDA, CDR2 SQIVND (reference sequence). Trimming removed 2 bases at V and 0 bases at J, with 14 bases between. The CDR3 DNA sequence: TGTGCCAGTAGTATATACGGTCGGGGTCGCTCTGGAAACACCATATATTTT. This sequence encodes CASSIYGRGRSGNTIYF.

The chain recombines TRBV19 with TRBJ1-2; D is possibly TRBD1 (5 bases). This CDR3 contains 14 residues. V was pared by 3 bases and J by 4 bases, with 12 bases between. Per the germline V gene, CDR1 is LNHDA and CDR2 is SQIVND (reference sequence). This CDR3 is CASSMTVSGYGYTF. The CDR3, as DNA: TGTGCCAGTAGTATGACAGTGTCTGGCTATGGCTACACCTTC.

The V call is TRBV3-1 (or the pseudogene TRBV3-2), the J call TRBJ1-5; D perhaps matches TRBD1 (5 bases). CDR3 length: 13 amino acids. The V gene lost 1 base and the J gene lost 5 bases, with 6 bases spanning the gap. Germline CDR1 is LGHDT and CDR2 is YNNKEL (reference sequence). CDR3 sequence: CASSQGGDQPQHF. CDR3 nucleotide sequence: TGTGCCAGCAGCCAAGGAGGGGATCAGCCCCAGCATTTT.

The rearrangement joins TRBV28 to TRBJ1-6; 12 positions agree with TRBD1. Germline CDR1 is MDHEN and CDR2 is SYDVKM. The length of the CDR3 is 14 residues. The junction had 5 bases not matched to a gene; V was cut back by 8 bases and J by 9 bases. CDR3 amino acids: CASRWDRGLSPLHF. CDR3 nucleotides: TGTGCCAGCCGGTGGGACAGGGGGCTTTCACCCCTCCACTTT.